The entry below describes one T cell receptor beta chain. This receptor's antigen is unknown. Base quality data are lacking; no much larger clone is found one base away. The data were taken from a study of PD-L1 blockade in urothelial cancer listed by TCRdb under 2017. Context from the whole study: Every patient began therapy in about 2014 and was given atezolizumab 1,200 mg intravenously every 3 weeks. About 85% of the 29 patients were males with bladder-origin urothelial cancer, and about 65% of the roughly 30 reported a prior smoking history. Patients had an ECOG performance status of 0 or 1 and had received between 0 and 3 prior chemotherapy regimens. Tumor samples yielded a median of roughly 1,400 T cells and about a thousand unique TCRs, with median clonality 0.096 and T cell proportion about 0.099. An exploratory multi-omic analysis was conducted of the somatic, immune and clinical correlates of response to PD-L1 blockade with atezolizumab in urothelial cancer. TCR sequencing covered pretreatment tumor samples and matched, serially collected peripheral blood taken before and after atezolizumab treatment. Durable clinical benefit was defined as a progression-free survival longer than 6 months, and TCR features were additionally tested against progression-free survival and overall survival. In the same patients, whole exome sequencing and RNA sequencing of pretreatment tumors were performed in addition to TCR sequencing. Eight to ten patients achieved durable clinical benefit and 20 did not. Pretreatment blood TCR-seq was available for about 28 patients, at least one posttreatment blood collection was obtained for some 25 patients, and tumor TCR-seq was available for some 25 patients. Five patients were excluded from tumor TCR analyses because tumors from two patients failed quality control and tumor was unavailable for three patients. Overall study results and their limits: Because of the small sample size (n ≈ 27) and the many exploratory analyses performed, the results are intended to be regarded as hypothesis-generating. A higher proportion of tumor-infiltrating T lymphocytes was found in patients with durable benefit (n of about 24, Mann-Whitney p = 0.047). The tumor samples were FFPE, were not collected immediately before treatment, and were limited to one sample per patient, so heterogeneity may have been missed. Patients with durable benefit showed greater expansion of tumor-associated TCR clones in peripheral blood 3 weeks after starting treatment (n of about 20, p = 0.022).

This sample's time point label indicates: pretreatment tumor sample. The cohort comprised approximately 30 patients with locally advanced or metastatic urothelial carcinoma treated at Memorial Sloan Kettering on a trial protocol. Every piece of tumor tissue used for sequencing was obtained before atezolizumab dosing. The Qiagen DNeasy Blood extraction kit was used to purify genomic DNA from total PBMCs and from tumor samples. Synthetic TCR analog templates were spiked into each PCR so that absolute template abundance could be estimated from read counts. For FFPE tumors, housekeeping genes were amplified and quantified so that usable DNA could be estimated and T cell fraction could be computed. The immunoSEQ assay used bias-controlled V and J gene primers to amplify TCRbeta CDR3 regions from genomic DNA. Rearranged TCRbeta segments were sequenced at approximately 20X coverage. Per the original workflow: Clustering was used to correct sequencing errors, and CDR3s were annotated against IMGT so that V, D and J genes could be assigned. Downstream analyses used only productive TCRbeta rearrangements and left out out-of-frame or stop-codon sequences. Clonality was computed as one minus Shannon entropy normalized by the log of the number of unique productive sequences. Fisher's exact test with Benjamini-Hochberg correction, using a cutoff of adjusted p below 0.01, was how clones that differed between time points or between blood and tumor were identified. TCRdb provides this immuneACCESS table in a form limited to in-frame rearrangements. Some clones are lacking; in checked studies, under half of them reflect an unresolved V gene, and why the rest are absent is not known. D and trimming were read from the DNA, whereas the V and J calls and clone size are those reported in that table. The sample contains over a thousand clones, about 39% of them found a single time. The top ten constitute approximately 7% of the sample.

Counted from cysteine to phenylalanine, this CDR3 has 16 amino acids. Only the CDR3 region is kept as DNA, spanning 48 bases read in frame from base 1. Taken from the germline V gene, the CDR1 and CDR2 loops are LGHNT and FRNRAP. V and J are truncated by 0 bases and 5 bases respectively, leaving an intervening sequence of 17 bases. The chain links TRBV12-5 with TRBJ2-7; the D element could tentatively be TRBD1 or TRBD2, as 5 bases agree for each. The source was tumor tissue, collected before atezolizumab (anti-PD-L1) treatment. The clonotype was recovered from a man between 60 and 70 years old with urothelial cancer. The CDR3 amino acid sequence is: CASGLVLGQQVDEQYF. The base sequence is TGTGCTAGTGGTTTGGTACTAGGACAACAAGTGGACGAGCAGTACTTC.